This T cell receptor (beta chain) was identified during a study of Graves' ophthalmopathy and Graves' hyperthyroidism. Amplification of TCR beta CDR3 regions used RNA transcripts. The authors performed first-round RT-PCR with HTBI primers and then a second-round multiplex PCR. Using its own MiXCR run on the multiplex PCR reads, TCRdb lists one record per CDR3 protein. The sample gives some 350,000 distinct CDR3 sequences, approximately 18% of which show up once; roughly 2.3% is in the top ten. The CDR3 sequence is 16 residues long. V lost 4 bases, J lost 0 bases, and 13 bases lay in between. CDR1 is LNHDA and CDR2 is SQIVND in the germline V gene (reference sequence).

This TCR was recovered from an adult woman with stable Graves' hyperthyroidism. The sample consisted of peripheral blood. The chain recombines TRBV19 with TRBJ1-3, with D hard to call. CDR3 region: CASSTSGLSSGNTIYF. The CDR3 DNA reads as TGTGCCAGTAGTACCTCCGGGCTCAGCTCTGGAAACACCATATATTTT.